This note documents a single T cell receptor (beta chain) sequence. The sample belongs to a study of blood T cell repertoires in COVID-19. Across the study: The study drew acute and convalescent COVID-19 samples from the United States, Italy and Spain. Sources were T cells, B-cell-depleted T cells, or PBMCs; the material itself was cDNA or gDNA.

Original processing methods: Amplification of reference gene primers provided the estimated nucleated cell counts. Generated by immunoSEQ multiplex PCR, the TCRdb table keeps only in-frame clones and is missing some. The DNA gave D and trimming, while V, J and clone size come from that table. The sample has around 140,000 clones; roughly 88% are singletons. The sequence was collected from a woman in her fifties or sixties with acute or convalescent COVID-19. The sample consisted of peripheral blood.

For the CDR3, the DNA is TGTGCCAGCAGCCCAATTACGGGGGGGATCGATACGCAGTATTTT. Amino acids: CASSPITGGIDTQYF. The chain joins TRBV7-9 to TRBJ2-3; TRBD2 aligns across 8 bases. CDR1 SEHNR and CDR2 FQNEAQ come from the germline V gene (reference sequence). This CDR3 has 15 amino acids. J gave up 6 bases and V 5 bases, and 10 bases lay outside the gene matches.